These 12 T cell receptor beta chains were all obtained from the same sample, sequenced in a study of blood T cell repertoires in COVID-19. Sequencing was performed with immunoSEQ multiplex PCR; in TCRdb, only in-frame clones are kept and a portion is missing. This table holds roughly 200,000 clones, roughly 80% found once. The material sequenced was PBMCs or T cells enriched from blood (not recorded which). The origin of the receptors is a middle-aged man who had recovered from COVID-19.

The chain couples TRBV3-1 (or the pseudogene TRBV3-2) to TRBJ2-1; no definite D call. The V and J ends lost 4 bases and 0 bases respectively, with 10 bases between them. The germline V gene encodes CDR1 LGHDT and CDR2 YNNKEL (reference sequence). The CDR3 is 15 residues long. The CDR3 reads CASSPWRNSYNEQFF. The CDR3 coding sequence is TGTGCCAGCAGCCCTTGGAGAAACTCCTACAATGAGCAGTTCTTC.

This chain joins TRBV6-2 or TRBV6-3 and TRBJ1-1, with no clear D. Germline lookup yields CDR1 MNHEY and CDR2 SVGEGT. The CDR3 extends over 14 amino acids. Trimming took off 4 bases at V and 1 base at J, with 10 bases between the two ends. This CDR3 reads CASSSVPGNTEAFF. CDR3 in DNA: TGTGCCAGCAGTTCGGTTCCAGGGAACACTGAAGCTTTCTTT.

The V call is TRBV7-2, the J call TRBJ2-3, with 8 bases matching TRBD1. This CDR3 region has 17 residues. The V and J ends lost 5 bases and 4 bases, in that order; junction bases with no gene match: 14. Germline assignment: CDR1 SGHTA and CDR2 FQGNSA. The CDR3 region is CASSPRSGDRGADTQYF. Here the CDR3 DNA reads TGTGCCAGCAGCCCCCGTTCGGGAGACAGGGGAGCAGATACGCAGTATTTT.

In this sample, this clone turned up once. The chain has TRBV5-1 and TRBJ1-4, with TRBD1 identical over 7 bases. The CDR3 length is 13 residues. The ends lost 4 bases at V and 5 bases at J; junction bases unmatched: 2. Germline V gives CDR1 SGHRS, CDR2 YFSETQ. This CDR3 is CASSPTGNEKLFF. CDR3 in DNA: TGCGCCAGCAGCCCGACAGGGAATGAAAAACTGTTTTTT.

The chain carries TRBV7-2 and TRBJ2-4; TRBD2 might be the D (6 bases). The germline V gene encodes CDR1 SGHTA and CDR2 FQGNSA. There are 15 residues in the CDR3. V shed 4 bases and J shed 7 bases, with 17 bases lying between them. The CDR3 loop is CASSSRGGAGNIQYF. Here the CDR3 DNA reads TGTGCCAGCAGCTCCCGAGGAGGGGCCGGGAACATTCAGTACTTC. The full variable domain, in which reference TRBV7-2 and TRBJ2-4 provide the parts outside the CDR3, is GAGVSQSPSNKVTEKGKDVELRCDPISGHTALYWYRQSLGQGLEFLIYFQGNSAPDKSGLPSDRFSAERTGGSVSTLTIQRTQQEDSAVYLCASSSRGGAGNIQYFGAGTRLSVL.

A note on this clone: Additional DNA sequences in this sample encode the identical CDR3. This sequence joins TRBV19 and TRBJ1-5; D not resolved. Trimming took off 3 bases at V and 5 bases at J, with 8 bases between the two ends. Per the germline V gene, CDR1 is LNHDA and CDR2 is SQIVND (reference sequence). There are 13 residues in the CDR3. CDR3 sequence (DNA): TGTGCCAGTAGTATCTCACTTGATCAGCCCCAGCATTTT. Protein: CASSISLDQPQHF.

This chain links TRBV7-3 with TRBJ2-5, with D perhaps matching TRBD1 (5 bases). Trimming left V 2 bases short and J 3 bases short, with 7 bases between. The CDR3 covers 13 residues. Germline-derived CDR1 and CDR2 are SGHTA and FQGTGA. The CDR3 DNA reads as TGTGCCAGCAGCTTACAGGGTAAAGAGACCCAGTACTTC. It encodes CASSLQGKETQYF.

The DNA of the CDR3 is TGTGCCAGCAGTTTATCGCCAGGCACCGCGCCCAAAGCTTTCTTT. It specifies CASSLSPGTAPKAFF. This chain joins TRBV27 and TRBJ1-1, with unresolved D. The V gene's germline CDR1 is MNHEY and CDR2 SMNVEV (reference sequence). The CDR3 extends over 15 amino acids. V lost 0 bases and J 9 bases, leaving 17 bases between the germline ends.

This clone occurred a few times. The CDR3 DNA is TGCGCCAGCAGCTTTACAGGGGAGGTAGGCTATGGCTACACCTTC. Residues: CASSFTGEVGYGYTF. The chain joins TRBV5-1 to TRBJ1-2, with TRBD1 identical over 7 bases. CDR3 length: 15 residues. The J segment lost 4 bases and the V segment lost 2 bases, leaving 8 bases of the junction unmatched. Germline loops: CDR1 SGHRS, CDR2 YFSETQ.

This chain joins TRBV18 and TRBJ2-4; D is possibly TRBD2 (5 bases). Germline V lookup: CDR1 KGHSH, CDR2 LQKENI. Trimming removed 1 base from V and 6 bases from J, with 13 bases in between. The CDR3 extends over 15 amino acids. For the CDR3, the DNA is TGTGCCAGCTCACCACTCGAGGGTTCCATAAACATTCAGTACTTC. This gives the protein CASSPLEGSINIQYF.

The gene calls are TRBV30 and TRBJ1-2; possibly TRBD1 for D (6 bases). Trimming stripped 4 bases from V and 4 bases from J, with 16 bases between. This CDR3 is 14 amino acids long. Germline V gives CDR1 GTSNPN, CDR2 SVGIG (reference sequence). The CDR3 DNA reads TGTGCCTGGAACCCGGACAGCGACGCCTATGGCTACACCTTC. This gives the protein CAWNPDSDAYGYTF.

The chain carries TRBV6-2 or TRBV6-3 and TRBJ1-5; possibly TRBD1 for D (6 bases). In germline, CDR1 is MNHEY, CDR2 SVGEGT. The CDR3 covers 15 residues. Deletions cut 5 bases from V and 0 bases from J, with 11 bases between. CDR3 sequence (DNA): TGTGCCAGCAGTCCGGGGGGACATAGCAATCAGCCCCAGCATTTT. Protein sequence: CASSPGGHSNQPQHF.